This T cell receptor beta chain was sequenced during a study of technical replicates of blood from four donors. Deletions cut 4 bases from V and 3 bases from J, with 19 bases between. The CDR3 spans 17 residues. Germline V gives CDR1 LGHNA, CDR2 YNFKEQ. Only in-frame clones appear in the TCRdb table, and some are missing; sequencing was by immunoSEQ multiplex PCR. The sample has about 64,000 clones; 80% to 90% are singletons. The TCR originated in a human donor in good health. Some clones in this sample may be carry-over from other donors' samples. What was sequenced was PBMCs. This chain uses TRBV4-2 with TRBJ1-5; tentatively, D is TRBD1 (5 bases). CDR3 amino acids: CASSPGGGAGSNQPQHF. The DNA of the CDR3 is TGTGCCAGCAGCCCGGGGGGAGGTGCTGGGTCCAATCAGCCCCAGCATTTT.